One and the same sample provided the 20 T cell receptor beta chains below, sequenced in a study of cytomegalovirus exposure and HLA in healthy donors. This PCR relied on a set of 60 Vbeta primers and 13 Jbeta primers. The method was immunoSEQ multiplex PCR; TCRdb's version includes in-frame clones alone and lacks a portion of them. The sample includes approximately 120,000 clones, 60% to 85% seen only once; the top ten take roughly 6.1%. Specimen: PBMCs. The receptors were sampled from a middle-aged woman in good health and CMV-seronegative.

The chain employs TRBV29-1 and TRBJ2-5; TRBD2 aligns across 8 bases. The J call may be wrong; the DNA end is better matched by TRBJ2-7. Germline CDR1 is SQVTM and CDR2 is ANQGSEA. The CDR3 spans 13 residues. The CDR3 DNA follows: TGCAGCGTTGAGACTAGCGAATCCTACGAGCAGTACTTC. Protein: CSVETSESYEQYF.

The chain uses TRBV6-5 and TRBJ2-2; TRBD1 matches at 12 bases. Germline V gene sequence: CDR1 MNHEY, CDR2 SVGAGI. V was pared by 2 bases and J by 7 bases, with 2 bases of the junction left unmatched. The CDR3 has 15 residues. The CDR3 loop reads CASSYGTGGYGELFF. The CDR3, as DNA: TGTGCCAGCAGTTACGGGACAGGGGGCTACGGGGAGCTGTTTTTT.

The chain couples TRBV4-1 to TRBJ2-2; 8 bases match TRBD2. Germline CDR1 reads MGHRA; CDR2 reads YSYEKL. This CDR3 has 15 amino acids. V lost 4 bases, J lost 4 bases, and 5 bases stayed unmatched. CDR3 residues: CASSLGLGGTGELFF. Written as DNA, the CDR3 is TGCGCCAGCAGCCTGGGACTAGGCGGCACCGGGGAGCTGTTTTTT.

DNA for the CDR3: TGTGCCAGCAATGGCATGGCGGGACCCAATGAAAAACTGTTTTTT. This codes for CASNGMAGPNEKLFF. This sequence joins TRBV2 and TRBJ1-4, with a weak D call TRBD1 (5 bases). The germline V and J ends were trimmed by 7 bases and 5 bases, with 17 bases remaining between them. The CDR3 runs to 15 residues. Germline values: CDR1 SNHLY, CDR2 FYNNEI.

This rearrangement joins TRBV4-3 to TRBJ1-2; D not resolved. Trimming took off 0 bases at V and 2 bases at J, with 16 bases between the two ends. CDR1 and CDR2 (germline): LGHNA, YSLEER. The CDR3 runs to 17 residues. This CDR3 reads CASSQESLAGSNYGYTF. CDR3 nucleotides: TGCGCCAGCAGCCAAGAGTCTTTGGCAGGCTCAAACTATGGCTACACCTTC.

This chain uses TRBV6-5 with TRBJ1-5; TRBD1 aligns across 8 bases. Per germline, CDR1 MNHEY and CDR2 SVGAGI. There are 15 residues in the CDR3. V gave up 0 bases and J gave up 7 bases; unmatched junction bases: 5. In DNA, the CDR3 is TGTGCCAGCAGTTACTCATACAGGGGGGACCAGCCCCAGCATTTT. It encodes CASSYSYRGDQPQHF.

V and J are TRBV4-2 and TRBJ2-2, with 11 bases that match TRBD2. The CDR3 is 18 residues long. Germline CDR1 and CDR2: LGHNA and YNFKEQ. V shed 6 bases, J shed 0 bases, and the junction held 9 bases outside the gene matches. CDR3 region: CASSHGTSGGTNTGELFF. The CDR3 DNA reads as TGTGCCAGCAGTCATGGGACTAGCGGCGGAACGAACACCGGGGAGCTGTTTTTT.

This clone was seen only a few times. The V and J genes are TRBV5-5 and TRBJ2-1; TRBD2 is a possible D gene (6 bases). The germline V gene encodes CDR1 SGHKS and CDR2 YYEKEE (reference sequence). The CDR3 has 13 amino acids. V lost 0 bases to trimming and J lost 7 bases, with 8 bases between them. In nucleotides, the CDR3 is TGTGCCAGCAGCTTGGGGGGGGAAAATGAGCAGTTCTTC. This gives the protein CASSLGGENEQFF.

With regard to this clone: One end of the junction fails to match germline, which may point to a read error. The rearrangement joins TRBV5-6 to TRBJ2-2; maybe TRBD1 (6 bases). Germline lookup yields CDR1 SGHDT and CDR2 YYEEEE. This CDR3 is built from 14 residues. The CDR3 DNA is TGTGCCAGCACCTTGGGGGCAAGTGTCGGGGAGCTGTTTTTT. Protein: CASTLGASVGELFF.

This clone has only one observation. V gene TRBV7-6 combines with J gene TRBJ2-1, with TRBD2 matching 9 bases. With V trimmed by 3 bases and J by 5 bases, 8 bases remained unmatched. Germline-derived CDR1 and CDR2 are SGHVS and FNYEAQ. The CDR3 loop spans 16 amino acids. The CDR3 DNA follows: TGTGCCAGCAGCTTCGGGTCTAGCGGGGCAGACAATGAGCAGTTCTTC. This encodes CASSFGSSGADNEQFF.

The chain joins TRBV4-3 to TRBJ2-7, with 7 bases lining up with TRBD2. The germline CDR1 and CDR2 sequences are LGHNA and YSLEER. Trimming took 0 bases from V and 0 from J; bases not matched to a gene: 5. CDR3 length equals 16 residues. The CDR3 DNA follows: TGCGCCAGCAGCCAAGACCCTAGCGGTTACTCCTACGAGCAGTACTTC. It codes for CASSQDPSGYSYEQYF.

The chain recombines TRBV7-9 with TRBJ1-2; a weak D match, TRBD1 (6 bases). The CDR3 extends over 13 amino acids. The germline CDR1 and CDR2 sequences are SEHNR and FQNEAQ (reference sequence). Trimming pared 5 bases from V and 6 bases from J, leaving 13 bases between. CDR3 nucleotides: TGTGCCAGCAGCGCGCAGGGGTGGGATGGCTACACCTTC. Encoded protein: CASSAQGWDGYTF.

This rearrangement joins TRBV15 to TRBJ2-2; 7 bases line up with TRBD2. The V gene end was trimmed by 1 base and the J gene end by 5 bases; junction bases not matched to a gene: 10. The CDR3 runs 17 residues. Germline lookup yields CDR1 LNHNV and CDR2 YYDKDF (reference sequence). CDR3 DNA: TGTGCCACCAGCAGAGTAGCGGGCCCCCTAGGGACCGGGGAGCTGTTTTTT. It encodes CATSRVAGPLGTGELFF.

The chain links TRBV27 to TRBJ1-1, with 7 positions matching TRBD1. V lost 5 bases to trimming and J lost 4 bases; unmatched junction nucleotides: 10. The V gene's germline CDR1 is MNHEY and CDR2 SMNVEV (reference sequence). The CDR3 covers 15 residues. The chain's CDR3 is CASSLRQGFGTEAFF. In DNA, the CDR3 is TGTGCCAGCAGTCTCCGACAGGGCTTCGGCACTGAAGCTTTCTTT.

The V gene is TRBV6-6, the J gene TRBJ2-3, with D uncertain. V shed 8 bases and J shed 2 bases, with 8 bases lying between them. From germline, CDR1 is MNHNY and CDR2 SVGAGI (reference sequence). CDR3 size: 12 residues. CDR3 residues: CASGLFTDTQYF. The CDR3 region has the DNA TGTGCCAGCGGGCTCTTCACAGATACGCAGTATTTT.

V and J are TRBV10-3 and TRBJ1-2, with D tentatively TRBD1 (6 bases). Trimming pared 0 bases from V and 0 bases from J, leaving 8 bases between. This CDR3 has 15 amino acids. Looked up from germline, CDR1 is ENHRY and CDR2 is SYGVKD. The CDR3 here is CAISESGGPNYGYTF. Written as DNA, the CDR3 is TGTGCCATCAGTGAGTCAGGGGGACCTAACTATGGCTACACCTTC.

The chain recombines TRBV5-1 with TRBJ2-1, with D possibly TRBD2 on 6 matching bases. V was pared by 4 bases and J by 7 bases, with 15 bases between. Germline loops: CDR1 SGHRS, CDR2 YFSETQ. This CDR3 region has 14 residues. CDR3 DNA sequence: TGCGCCAGCAGCCTTTTTCTGCGGGAAAATGAGCAGTTCTTC. Its protein is CASSLFLRENEQFF.

The chain recombines TRBV4-3 with TRBJ2-5, with 8 nucleotides matching TRBD2. The CDR3 length is 14 residues. CDR1 is LGHNA, CDR2 YSLEER, per germline. After removal of 4 bases from V and 2 bases from J, the junction contained 3 bases not matched to a gene. The CDR3 DNA reads TGCGCCAGCAGCCCTAGCGGGTCACAAGAGACCCAGTACTTC. This sequence encodes CASSPSGSQETQYF.

J is TRBJ2-3 and V is TRBV5-1; 11 bases are shared with TRBD1. The CDR3 totals 17 residues. Losses at the gene ends were 6 bases for V and 4 bases for J; bases not matched to a gene: 13. Germline assignment: CDR1 SGHRS and CDR2 YFSETQ. CDR3 residues: CASKGQGALAVADTQYF. The CDR3 DNA is TGCGCCAGCAAAGGACAGGGGGCTTTAGCCGTGGCAGATACGCAGTATTTT.

V and J are TRBV27 and TRBJ1-4, with D perhaps matching TRBD1 (6 bases). The CDR3 spans 16 residues. With 3 bases removed from V and 8 bases from J, the gap between germline ends came to 19 bases. CDR1 is MNHEY, CDR2 SMNVEV, per germline (reference sequence). The CDR3 DNA is TGTGCCAGCAGTTTTGGTTTCAGGGGAGGGTCGGAAAAACTGTTTTTT. Protein product: CASSFGFRGGSEKLFF.